What follows are 19 T cell receptor beta chains derived from one specimen sequenced in a study of shared clonotypes between healthy human individuals (dated by TCRdb to about 2020). Receptor libraries were prepared by the immunoSEQ multiplex PCR assay. TCRdb took this table from immuneACCESS and kept in-frame rearrangements with V and J called. Such tables lack part of the clones; where checked against another copy, unresolved V genes explain under half of the gap, and the rest is unexplained. For this sample the table gives fewer than 1 million clones, of which 95% to 97% were detected only once. The ten most abundant clones make up about 0.22% of the sample. CD8 naive samples consisted of CD45RO-negative cells that were positively selected for CCR7, yielding a CD45RA+CCR7+ population without TemRA cells. Sequenced sample: naive CD8+ T cells sorted from blood. In light of the paper, this sample's cell subset or site label describes: CD45RA+CCR7+. These receptors were collected from a young man in good health.

The V gene is TRBV28, the J gene TRBJ2-5; D might be TRBD2 (6 bases). Between the trimmed V and J ends, which lost 2 bases and 9 bases, there was a span of 16 bases. The germline V gene encodes CDR1 MDHEN and CDR2 SYDVKM. This CDR3 has 14 amino acids. CDR3 coding DNA: TGTGCCAGCAGTTTAGGCGGCGGGACTTGGTCCCAGTACTTC. Its translation: CASSLGGGTWSQYF. Combining the CDR3 with reference TRBV28 and TRBJ2-5 gives the whole variable domain DVKVTQSSRYLVKRTGEKVFLECVQDMDHENMFWYRQDPGLGLRLIYFSYDVKMKEKGDIPEGYSVSREKKERFSLILESASTNQTSMYLCASSLGGGTWSQYFGPGTRLLVL.

Comments on this clone: Other DNA variants within this sample encode the same CDR3. This chain connects TRBV28 to TRBJ1-1; the D gene is possibly TRBD1 (5 bases). The germline V and J ends were trimmed by 2 bases and 2 bases, with 6 bases remaining between them. The CDR3 is 13 residues long. CDR1 and CDR2 from the germline V gene are MDHEN and SYDVKM. DNA for the CDR3: TGTGCCAGCAGTTTAGGGGCCAACACTGAAGCTTTCTTT. Translated, it gives CASSLGANTEAFF.

The rearrangement joins TRBV27 to TRBJ1-4; TRBD1 aligns across 9 bases. The CDR3 loop spans 14 amino acids. Germline V gene lookup returns CDR1 MNHEY and CDR2 SMNVEV (reference sequence). The trim removed 3 bases at V and 7 bases at J, leaving 3 bases unmatched. The CDR3 loop is CASSLRDRAEKLFF. CDR3 in DNA: TGTGCCAGCAGTTTGAGGGACAGGGCTGAAAAACTGTTTTTT.

V and J are TRBV29-1 and TRBJ2-1; TRBD2 aligns across 10 bases. V gave up 7 bases and J gave up 13 bases; unmatched junction bases: 10. CDR1 SQVTM and CDR2 ANQGSEA come from the germline V gene. CDR3 length: 12 residues. The CDR3 DNA is TGCAGCGGGTGGACTAGCGGCAAACTACAGTTCTTC. It is translated as CSGWTSGKLQFF.

The V and J genes are TRBV15 and TRBJ2-5; 10 bases align to TRBD1. The V and J ends lost 1 base and 10 bases, in that order; junction bases with no gene match: 12. Germline CDR1 and CDR2: LNHNV and YYDKDF (reference sequence). This CDR3 comprises 16 residues. The CDR3 nucleotides read TGTGCCACCAGCAGAGTCCCACCCGGACAGGGGGTTTTCCAGTACTTC. It encodes CATSRVPPGQGVFQYF.

V usage is TRBV27 and J usage is TRBJ1-1; D is possibly TRBD1 (6 bases). The CDR3 sequence is 13 residues long. Germline V gene data show CDR1 as MNHEY and CDR2 as SMNVEV (reference sequence). V shed 6 bases and J shed 1 base, with 9 bases lying between them. The CDR3 DNA sequence: TGTGCCAGCAGCCGGACAGAGAACACTGAAGCTTTCTTT. As protein: CASSRTENTEAFF.

The chain links TRBV7-2 to TRBJ2-1, with 10 bases identical to TRBD2. Germline V gives CDR1 SGHTA, CDR2 FQGNSA. The CDR3 loop spans 15 amino acids. V gave up 3 bases and J gave up 5 bases; unmatched junction bases: 4. The CDR3 DNA follows: TGTGCCAGCAGCTTTTCTAGCGGGAGCGACAATGAGCAGTTCTTC. Translating gives CASSFSSGSDNEQFF.

V is TRBV29-1 and J is TRBJ2-7; D not certain. The CDR3 totals 11 residues. The V gene lost 5 bases and the J gene lost 0 bases, with 5 bases spanning the gap. Germline assignment: CDR1 SQVTM and CDR2 ANQGSEA. CDR3 sequence: CSVRHSYEQYF. For the CDR3, the DNA is TGCAGCGTTCGACACTCCTACGAGCAGTACTTC.

J is TRBJ1-3 and V is TRBV29-1; the D gene is possibly TRBD1 (5 bases). CDR1 and CDR2 from the germline V gene are SQVTM and ANQGSEA. Trimming pared 3 bases from V and 0 bases from J, leaving 6 bases between. The CDR3 sequence is 13 residues long. The CDR3 reads CSVDGGSGNTIYF. DNA of the CDR3: TGCAGCGTTGATGGGGGCTCTGGAAACACCATATATTTT.

The chain carries TRBV21-1 and TRBJ2-2; the table names TRBD1, a call not compared with the DNA. TRBV21-1 counts as a pseudogene. The CDR3 has 14 residues. DNA for the CDR3: TGTGCCAGCAGCAGCAATGGGACAGCCGGGGAGCTGTTTTTT. Translation: CASSSNGTAGELFF.

This chain links TRBV7-3 with TRBJ2-5; no firm D call. The CDR3 spans 13 residues. Per the germline V gene, CDR1 is SGHTA and CDR2 is FQGTGA. Between the trimmed V and J ends, which lost 2 bases and 0 bases, there was a span of 4 bases. CDR3 DNA: TGTGCCAGCAGCTTATACGACCAAGAGACCCAGTACTTC. Residues: CASSLYDQETQYF. Using reference TRBV7-3 and TRBJ2-5 for the parts outside the CDR3, the full variable domain is GAGVSQTPSNKVTEKGKYVELRCDPISGHTALYWYRQSLGQGPEFLIYFQGTGAADDSGLPNDRFFAVRPEGSVSTLKIQRTERGDSAVYLCASSLYDQETQYFGPGTRLLVL.

Only one count was recorded for this clone. The gene calls are TRBV6-6 and TRBJ1-5, with D possibly matching TRBD1 (5 bases). This CDR3 contains 16 residues. The germline V and J ends were trimmed by 2 bases and 1 base, with 12 bases remaining between them. Germline CDR1 is MNHNY and CDR2 is SVGAGI (reference sequence). The DNA of the CDR3 is TGTGCCAGCAGTTACGGTAGGGGCGTAAGCAATCAGCCCCAGCATTTT. It codes for CASSYGRGVSNQPQHF.

This clone was recorded once. The chain is built from TRBV6-5 and TRBJ2-5; D is uncertain. Germline V gene sequence: CDR1 MNHEY, CDR2 SVGAGI. The CDR3 extends over 13 amino acids. Deletions cut 2 bases from V and 5 bases from J, with 9 bases between. The CDR3 DNA reads as TGTGCCAGCAGTTACAGGGCCTGGGAGACCCAGTACTTC. It encodes CASSYRAWETQYF.

This rearrangement joins TRBV6-1 to TRBJ1-5; D call uncertain. Trimming stripped 3 bases from V and 4 bases from J, with 4 bases between. Germline V lookup: CDR1 MNHNS, CDR2 SASEGT. The CDR3 is 12 residues long. In DNA form, the CDR3 reads TGTGCCAGCAGTGATTGGAATCAGCCCCAGCATTTT. This codes for CASSDWNQPQHF.

The rearrangement joins TRBV5-5 to TRBJ2-7; D not resolved. Germline-derived CDR1 and CDR2 are SGHKS and YYEKEE (reference sequence). Trimming took 2 bases from V and 0 from J, leaving 12 bases between them. There are 15 residues in the CDR3. CDR3 sequence (DNA): TGTGCCAGCAGCTTCGGAGTAAGCTCCTCCTACGAGCAGTACTTC. It codes for CASSFGVSSSYEQYF.

The J gene is TRBJ2-7, the V gene TRBV10-3; D is possibly TRBD2 (5 bases). V lost 11 bases to trimming and J lost 6 bases, with 14 bases between them. Germline assignment: CDR1 ENHRY and CDR2 SYGVKD. This CDR3 spans 11 amino acids. CDR3 sequence: CASDGVPEQYF. CDR3 DNA: TGTGCCTCGGACGGGGTTCCCGAGCAGTACTTC.

The V gene is TRBV6-5, the J gene TRBJ2-3; D is undetermined. This CDR3 is 15 amino acids long. V was pared by 6 bases and J by 0 bases, with 13 bases between. CDR1 is MNHEY, CDR2 SVGAGI, per germline. The CDR3 spells CASSSLNPSTDTQYF. The DNA of the CDR3 is TGTGCCAGCAGCTCCCTAAACCCTAGCACAGATACGCAGTATTTT.

This chain connects TRBV7-9 to TRBJ2-2; perhaps TRBD2 as D (6 bases). The CDR3 consists of 16 residues. V shed 1 base and J shed 6 bases, with 15 bases lying between them. The germline V gene encodes CDR1 SEHNR and CDR2 FQNEAQ (reference sequence). DNA of the CDR3: TGTGCCAGCAGCTTAGGAGGAGGGCTAGCAGCCGGGGAGCTGTTTTTT. Its translation is CASSLGGGLAAGELFF. The whole variable domain, filled in from reference TRBV7-9 and TRBJ2-2, reads DTGVSQNPRHKITKRGQNVTFRCDPISEHNRLYWYRQTLGQGPEFLTYFQNEAQLEKSRLLSDRFSAERPKGSFSTLEIQRTEQGDSAMYLCASSLGGGLAAGELFFGEGSRLTVL.

The rearrangement uses TRBV7-9 and TRBJ2-3; tentative D call: TRBD2 (6 bases). Germline CDR1 is SEHNR and CDR2 is FQNEAQ (reference sequence). With 5 bases removed from V and 6 bases from J, the gap between germline ends came to 9 bases. CDR3 length: 12 amino acids. This chain's CDR3 is CASSARGDTQYF. CDR3 nucleotide sequence: TGTGCCAGCAGCGCACGGGGGGATACGCAGTATTTT.